The clone carrying this T cell receptor beta chain was recorded many times. What it binds is unknown. This sample is part of a study of breast tumors, draining lymph nodes, adjacent tissues. Points from the study as a whole: That most tumor T cells come from lymph nodes remained unproven. The data were judged consistent with most tumor T cells coming from lymph node and expanding in tumor.

The lymph nodes were axillary draining lymph nodes from breast cancer patients. TCRdb re-derived calls from the multiplex PCR reads in MiXCR, one entry per CDR3 protein. Of roughly 80,000 distinct CDR3 sequences in the sample, roughly 19% were seen once. Germline loops: CDR1 MNHEY, CDR2 SVGAGI. V was clipped by 7 bases and J by 4 bases; unmatched bases: 7. This CDR3 region has 13 residues. The rearrangement joins TRBV6-5 to TRBJ2-7; 7 nucleotides match TRBD2. The sample was axillary lymph node tissue. This TCR was sampled from a female donor with breast cancer. Some clones in this sample may be carry-over from other donors' samples. CDR3 sequence reads: CASTDASGYEQYF. Written as DNA, the CDR3 is TGTGCCAGCACCGATGCTAGCGGATACGAGCAGTACTTC.